The present TCR beta chain was sequenced within a study of shared clonotypes between healthy human individuals. Study-wide results and limits: Shared clonotypes: approximately 4.5% naive CD4, 3% to 3.5% naive CD8, less than 2.5% memory CD4, 0.4% to 0.5% memory CD8. Compared with clonotypes that all four donors shared, non-shared clonotypes had lower generation probabilities.

Only one count was recorded for this clone. Its target is unknown. V gave up 0 bases and J gave up 10 bases, with 13 bases separating them. This CDR3 is 13 amino acids long. Looked up from germline, CDR1 is SGHDT and CDR2 is YYEEEE. The table came from immunoSEQ multiplex PCR; TCRdb's copy has only in-frame clones and leaves some out. Here the sample spans 1,400,000 or so clones, 98% being singletons. The chain links TRBV5-6 to TRBJ1-2; D gene ambiguous. This TCR was sampled from a young man in good health. What was sequenced was naive CD4+ T cells sorted from blood. Subset reported: CD45RA+ positively selected. The CDR3, as DNA: TGTGCCAGCAGCTTGGACCGGACCTTAAACTACACCTTC. It is translated as CASSLDRTLNYTF.